The clone carrying this T cell receptor beta chain was seen just once. What it recognizes is unknown. Profiling relied on immunoSEQ multiplex PCR, and the TCRdb table lists in-frame clones only, not all of them. Of about 94,000 clones in the sample, approximately 94% were seen once. The sample originates from a study of OX40 agonist ivuxolimab in advanced cancers. Overall study findings and caveats: Relative to CD4+, CD8+ T cells held more expanded clones on average.

The sequence was obtained from an adult with an advanced solid tumor such as melanoma, head and neck, liver or kidney cancer. The sequenced sample was CD4+ or CD8+ T cells sorted from blood, obtained in a trial of the OX40 agonist ivuxolimab.

CDR3 sequence reads: CASSPPSLGRRGNTIYF. The CDR3, as DNA: TGTGCCAGCTCACCACCGAGCCTAGGACGTAGGGGAAACACCATATATTTT. The chain couples TRBV18 to TRBJ1-3; D not resolved. From germline, CDR1 is KGHSH and CDR2 LQKENI. The CDR3 contains 17 residues. Trimming cost V 0 bases and J 4 bases, with 16 bases left between them.